Following are 20 T cell receptor beta chains from one sample sequenced in a study of identical twins. TCRdb re-derived calls from the 5' RACE reads in MiXCR, one entry per CDR3 protein. In the table there are hundreds of thousands of distinct CDR3 sequences, 20% to 25% of which are singletons. This same sample was also taken into another study, of yellow fever vaccine responses in identical twins.

The specimen sequenced was CD4+ T cells sorted from blood. The receptors come from a woman aged 18-29 years in good health.

The sample holds a few counts of this clonotype. The gene calls are TRBV2 and TRBJ2-1, with 13 bases fitting TRBD2. The V gene's germline CDR1 is SNHLY and CDR2 FYNNEI. V was pared by 6 bases and J by 10 bases, with 9 bases of the junction left unmatched. The CDR3 is 15 amino acids. The DNA for the CDR3 is TGTGCCAGCAGATCCGGGACTAGCGGGGTTGGAGAGCAGTTCTTC. As protein: CASRSGTSGVGEQFF.

This sequence joins TRBV19 and TRBJ2-3; D is undetermined. With 7 bases removed from V and 0 bases from J, the gap between germline ends came to 11 bases. This CDR3 has 14 amino acids. The germline V gene encodes CDR1 LNHDA and CDR2 SQIVND (reference sequence). The CDR3 sequence is CASNRQASTDTQYF. The CDR3 DNA sequence: TGTGCCAGTAACCGGCAGGCTAGCACAGATACGCAGTATTTT.

This clonotype has only a few counts. The chain carries TRBV7-2 and TRBJ2-7, with TRBD1 as a possible D gene (7 bases). The CDR3 length is 14 residues. Trimming shortened V by 5 bases and J by 3 bases, and 14 bases separated the two germline ends. Germline-derived CDR1 and CDR2 are SGHTA and FQGNSA. The CDR3 is CASSTRQGLYEQYF. The CDR3 DNA sequence: TGTGCCAGCAGCACCCGACAGGGACTCTACGAGCAGTACTTC.

This sequence joins TRBV24-1 and TRBJ2-1; TRBD2 agrees at 11 bases. V trimming: 4 bases; J trimming: 7 bases; junction bases outside the gene matches: 2. The V gene's germline CDR1 is KGHDR and CDR2 SFDVKD. This CDR3 spans 14 amino acids. In nucleotides, the CDR3 is TGTGCCACCAGTGAACTAGCGGGAGTTAATGAGCAGTTCTTC. Protein product: CATSELAGVNEQFF.

This clonotype was seen more than once but under ten times. The chain recombines TRBV5-6 with TRBJ2-1; D is possibly TRBD2 (6 bases). Germline V CDR1 and CDR2: SGHDT, YYEEEE. This CDR3 region has 19 residues. Deletions cut 1 base from V and 2 bases from J, with 22 bases between. CDR3 in DNA: TGTGCCAGCAGCTTGAGTCCCCGGACCGGGACTGAAACCTACAATGAGCAGTTCTTC. Amino acid sequence: CASSLSPRTGTETYNEQFF.

V gene TRBV10-3 combines with J gene TRBJ2-3; weak D call: TRBD1 (6 bases). This CDR3 comprises 15 residues. Germline V gene sequence: CDR1 ENHRY, CDR2 SYGVKD. Between the trimmed V and J ends, which lost 2 bases and 2 bases, there was a span of 11 bases. The CDR3 here is CAISEGQRNTDTQYF. In DNA form, the CDR3 reads TGTGCCATCAGTGAGGGACAGAGAAACACAGATACGCAGTATTTT.

This clonotype was seen a few times. The chain is built from TRBV24-1 and TRBJ2-1, with 10 positions matching TRBD1. The V gene's germline CDR1 is KGHDR and CDR2 SFDVKD. The CDR3 runs to 19 residues. V shed 6 bases and J 6 bases; nucleotides not matched to a gene: 19. DNA for the CDR3: TGTGCCACCAGTACCCGGGACAGGGGTTCGTGGGCACAGGTCAATGAGCAGTTCTTC. Translated, it gives CATSTRDRGSWAQVNEQFF.

The V and J genes are TRBV3-1 and TRBJ2-1; no clear D. This CDR3 contains 11 residues. Trimming took 2 bases from V and 8 from J, leaving 4 bases between them. The germline gives CDR1 LGHDT, CDR2 YNNKEL (reference sequence). CDR3 DNA sequence: TGTGCCAGCAGCCAACGTTATGAGCAGTTCTTC. Encoded protein: CASSQRYEQFF.

Note on this clonotype: A read error may produce the germline difference seen at one junction end. The chain recombines TRBV12-3 or TRBV12-4 with TRBJ2-7; TRBD2 matches 14 bases. CDR3 size: 12 residues. The CDR3 sequence: CASRTTSGRADF. CDR3 DNA: TGTGCCAGCAGGACGACTAGCGGGAGGGCCGACTTC.

This clonotype showed up just a few times. J is TRBJ2-7 and V is TRBV5-1, with TRBD2 identical over 8 bases. The CDR3 totals 16 residues. J lost 2 bases, V lost 0 bases, and 7 bases had no gene match. Germline CDR1 SGHRS, CDR2 YFSETQ. CDR3 residues: CASSLGVGAGAYEQYF. As DNA, the CDR3 is TGCGCCAGCAGCTTGGGTGTTGGAGCGGGAGCCTACGAGCAGTACTTC.

This chain links TRBV20-1 with TRBJ1-1; D not certain. V lost 1 base, J lost 5 bases, and 2 bases lay in between. There are 10 residues in the CDR3. The V gene's germline CDR1 is DFQATT and CDR2 SNEGSKA (reference sequence). The CDR3 protein is CSARGTEAFF. CDR3 nucleotide sequence: TGCAGTGCTAGAGGGACTGAAGCTTTCTTT.

This clonotype was counted between two and nine times. The V and J genes are TRBV29-1 and TRBJ2-1; possibly TRBD1 or TRBD2 for D (5 bases each). Trimming cost V 5 bases and J 4 bases, with 12 bases left between them. CDR1 and CDR2 (germline): SQVTM, ANQGSEA. The CDR3 has 13 amino acids. CDR3 nucleotide sequence: TGCAGCGTTCTGGGACGGTGGTACAATGAGCAGTTCTTC. Its translation: CSVLGRWYNEQFF.

The chain uses TRBV11-1 and TRBJ2-1; 8 nucleotides match TRBD2. V lost 2 bases, J lost 4 bases, and 13 bases stayed unmatched. This CDR3 region has 18 residues. Germline V gives CDR1 SGHAT, CDR2 FQDESV (reference sequence). This CDR3 is CASSLPPWLGTSYNEQFF. The CDR3 region has the DNA TGTGCCAGCAGCTTACCCCCCTGGTTGGGGACTAGTTACAATGAGCAGTTCTTC. Based on the CDR3 plus reference TRBV11-1 and TRBJ2-1, the full variable domain is EAEVAQSPRYKITEKSQAVAFWCDPISGHATLYWYRQILGQGPELLVQFQDESVVDDSQLPKDRFSAERLKGVDSTLKIQPAELGDSAMYLCASSLPPWLGTSYNEQFFGPGTRLTVL.

This clonotype was detected a few times. This chain links TRBV12-3 or TRBV12-4 with TRBJ2-3; a possible D gene is TRBD2 (6 bases). The germline V and J ends were trimmed by 0 bases and 2 bases, with 12 bases remaining between them. The CDR3 has 16 amino acids. The CDR3, as DNA: TGTGCCAGCAGTTTAGCTGGCGGGGTATTCACAGATACGCAGTATTTT. Encoded protein: CASSLAGGVFTDTQYF.

V usage is TRBV20-1 and J usage is TRBJ1-5; 8 bases are shared with TRBD1. V trimming: 4 bases; J trimming: 6 bases; junction bases outside the gene matches: 2. The CDR3 runs 12 residues. The V gene's germline CDR1 is DFQATT and CDR2 SNEGSKA (reference sequence). CDR3 bases: TGCAGTGCTACAGGGGGCCTTCAGCCCCAGCATTTT. Amino acids: CSATGGLQPQHF.

This clonotype was seen once. The gene calls are TRBV11-3 and TRBJ2-3; D may be TRBD2 (6 bases). Germline V gene sequence: CDR1 SGHNT, CDR2 YENEEA. Trimming left V 5 bases short and J 6 bases short, with 18 bases between. CDR3 length: 15 residues. The CDR3 DNA sequence: TGTGCCAGCAGCCCAGCCCCGGGGGTTCGCGATACGCAGTATTTT. It codes for CASSPAPGVRDTQYF.

The J gene is TRBJ2-2, the V gene TRBV2, with 7 bases that match TRBD2. Germline trimming cut 3 bases from V and 4 bases from J; bases unmatched to any gene: 5. The germline V gene has CDR1 SNHLY and CDR2 FYNNEI. The CDR3 spans 15 residues. CDR3 sequence: CASSEGGRGTGELFF. The CDR3 DNA is TGTGCCAGCAGTGAGGGCGGGAGAGGCACCGGGGAGCTGTTTTTT. The whole variable domain, filled in from reference TRBV2 and TRBJ2-2, reads EPEVTQTPSHQVTQMGQEVILRCVPISNHLYFYWYRQILGQKVEFLVSFYNNEISEKSEIFDDQFSVERPDGSNFTLKIRSTKLEDSAMYFCASSEGGRGTGELFFGEGSRLTVL.

The chain combines TRBV7-6 with TRBJ2-3; D gene unclear. This CDR3 has 14 residues. Germline V CDR1 and CDR2: SGHVS, FNYEAQ. The V and J ends lost 1 base and 2 bases respectively, with 7 bases between them. CDR3 DNA: TGTGCCAGCAGCTTAGAGACTCCCACAGATACGCAGTATTTT. Its protein product is CASSLETPTDTQYF.

J is TRBJ1-1 and V is TRBV28; TRBD1 might be the D (6 bases). V was shortened by 6 bases and J by 0 bases, with 20 bases between the two germline ends. The CDR3 contains 17 residues. Germline V CDR1 and CDR2: MDHEN, SYDVKM. The CDR3 coding sequence is TGTGCCAGCAGCCCTGTGTCTTCAGGACAGATGAACACTGAAGCTTTCTTT. Protein: CASSPVSSGQMNTEAFF.

The genes are TRBV5-1 and TRBJ2-1; TRBD2 aligns across 7 bases. Germline CDR1 reads SGHRS; CDR2 reads YFSETQ. This CDR3 has 18 amino acids. With 3 bases clipped from V and 0 bases from J, the junction kept 12 bases outside the gene matches. DNA of the CDR3: TGCGCCAGCAGCTCGGGGGGTAGAGCGCCAAGCTCCTACAATGAGCAGTTCTTC. Translating it yields CASSSGGRAPSSYNEQFF. The full variable domain, completed using reference TRBV5-1 and TRBJ2-1, is KAGVTQTPRYLIKTRGQQVTLSCSPISGHRSVSWYQQTPGQGLQFLFEYFSETQRNKGNFPGRFSGRQFSNSRSEMNVSTLELGDSALYLCASSSGGRAPSSYNEQFFGPGTRLTVL.